The 9 T cell receptor beta chains below all came from one sample that was sequenced in a study of T-cell reconstitution after alpha-beta-depleted transplantation in children. Unique molecular identifiers were built into the TCRbeta library. TCRdb re-called the PCR reads through MiXCR, storing one row per CDR3 protein. Altogether over 550,000 distinct CDR3 sequences are present, about 11% being singletons, with the ten largest covering around 4%. The source was PBMCs from the stem cell graft donor, collected from the stem cell graft. The receptors were gathered from a human donor who donated a stem cell graft to a child with acute myeloid leukemia.

This clonotype showed up just a few times. J is TRBJ2-3 and V is TRBV14; D may correspond to TRBD1 or TRBD2 (5 bases each). Deletions cut 3 bases from V and 0 bases from J, with 19 bases between. Germline assignment: CDR1 SGHDN and CDR2 FVKESK. The CDR3 is made up of 18 amino acids. CDR3 loop: CASSHFSGTPISTDTQYF. DNA of the CDR3: TGTGCCAGCAGCCATTTCTCCGGGACCCCGATTAGCACAGATACGCAGTATTTT.

This clonotype has a handful of counts. The chain is built from TRBV5-1 and TRBJ2-1; TRBD2 is a possible D gene (6 bases). Trimming stripped 3 bases from V and 8 bases from J, with 15 bases between. There are 14 residues in the CDR3. Per germline, CDR1 SGHRS and CDR2 YFSETQ. CDR3: CASSSRRGGDEQFF. The CDR3 DNA reads as TGCGCCAGCAGCTCGAGGAGGGGCGGGGATGAGCAGTTCTTC.

The chain recombines TRBV9 with TRBJ2-1; 12 bases line up with TRBD1. The trim removed 0 bases at V and 0 bases at J, leaving 10 bases unmatched. The V gene's germline CDR1 is SGDLS and CDR2 YYNGEE. The length of the CDR3 is 20 residues. The CDR3 sequence is CASSVASGTGGQSSYNEQFF. In nucleotides, the CDR3 is TGTGCCAGCAGCGTAGCTAGCGGGACAGGGGGCCAGAGCTCCTACAATGAGCAGTTCTTC. The variable domain in full, completed from reference TRBV9 and TRBJ2-1, reads DSGVTQTPKHLITATGQRVTLRCSPRSGDLSVYWYQQSLDQGLQFLIQYYNGEERAKGNILERFSAQQFPDLHSELNLSSLELGDSALYFCASSVASGTGGQSSYNEQFFGPGTRLTVL.

This clonotype was found many times. The chain employs TRBV7-9 and TRBJ1-2, with TRBD1 matching over 7 bases. CDR3 length: 15 residues. CDR1 and CDR2 from the germline V gene are SEHNR and FQNEAQ (reference sequence). The junction had 10 bases not matched to a gene; V was cut back by 5 bases and J by 4 bases. As DNA, the CDR3 is TGTGCCAGCAGCCCCGGGACAGTCACTCGCTATGGCTACACCTTC. Translation: CASSPGTVTRYGYTF.

This chain joins TRBV6-5 and TRBJ1-6; D not resolved. Trimming removed 2 bases at V and 10 bases at J, with 15 bases between. Looked up from germline, CDR1 is MNHEY and CDR2 is SVGAGI. CDR3 length: 15 residues. CDR3 region: CASSYTRASGSPLHF. The CDR3, as DNA: TGTGCCAGCAGTTACACGCGGGCCTCCGGCTCACCCCTCCACTTT.

This clonotype has a count of ten or more. The V and J genes are TRBV20-1 and TRBJ2-7; 7 bases map to TRBD2. The CDR3 has 15 amino acids. The V gene's germline CDR1 is DFQATT and CDR2 SNEGSKA (reference sequence). V was clipped by 6 bases and J by 0 bases; unmatched bases: 11. The CDR3: CSATRSSGASYEQYF. CDR3 DNA sequence: TGCAGTGCGACCCGGTCAAGCGGGGCCTCCTACGAGCAGTACTTC.

The V and J genes are TRBV29-1 and TRBJ2-7, with D maybe TRBD2 (7 bases). Looked up from germline, CDR1 is SQVTM and CDR2 is ANQGSEA. This CDR3 contains 14 residues. Trimming left V 4 bases short and J 0 bases short, with 13 bases between. The CDR3, as DNA: TGCAGCGTTGGGGGGGCGGGAGACTCCTACGAGCAGTACTTC. It yields the protein CSVGGAGDSYEQYF.

The chain employs TRBV27 and TRBJ2-5; the D gene is possibly TRBD2 (6 bases). Per germline, CDR1 MNHEY and CDR2 SMNVEV (reference sequence). The CDR3 covers 13 residues. Trimming left V 6 bases short and J 7 bases short, with 15 bases between. The DNA of the CDR3 is TGTGCCAGCAGCCCGGGACTCGCGGGGACCCAGTACTTC. It yields the protein CASSPGLAGTQYF.

CDR3 sequence: CASSPQGGDSYEQYF. The DNA of the CDR3 is TGCGCCAGCAGCCCACAGGGTGGAGACTCCTACGAGCAGTACTTC. This sequence joins TRBV5-1 and TRBJ2-7; maybe TRBD1 (6 bases). The germline V gene has CDR1 SGHRS and CDR2 YFSETQ. V was clipped by 4 bases and J by 0 bases, with 14 bases between them. CDR3 length: 15 residues.